Listed below are T cell receptor beta chains from one sample, sequenced in a study of neoadjuvant anti-PD-1 for oral cavity cancer. Here immunoSEQ multiplex PCR was the method, and the copy in TCRdb shows in-frame clones only, minus some. The repertoire has fewer than 7,500 clones, about 54% of them found once; the top ten carry roughly 6.5%. This specimen was tumor tissue, taken before nivolumab (anti-PD-1) treatment. The receptors were sampled from a person between 40 and 85 years old with oral cavity squamous cell carcinoma. CDR3s include the opening cysteine and the closing phenylalanine or tryptophan. Each record gives: clone size, J gene, D gene, V gene, CDR3 DNA, CDR3 protein. The D gene is left open where the match is weak. For some rows the clone size is stated as once, few or many, or as a class when expanded; others skip it.

- TRBJ1-2 - TRBV5-1 TGCGCCAGCAGCTTGGGGGCCCCCATGGAGGGCTACACCTTC CASSLGAPMEGYTF
- TRBJ2-7 - TRBV2 TGTGCCAGCAGTGGAATTCAAGCCATCTTGGGGGAGCAGTACTTC CASSGIQAILGEQYF
few TRBJ2-1 - TRBV19 TGTGCCAGTAGTTCCTCTGGAGGGCGTGTAAATGAGCAGTTCTTC CASSSSGGRVNEQFF
medium-sized TRBJ2-3 TRBD2 TRBV27 TGTGCCAGCAGTTTATCCGGGAGGCGTAGCACAGATACGCAGTATTTT CASSLSGRRSTDTQYF
- TRBJ1-1 TRBD1 TRBV6-1 TGTGCCAGCACGGACAGGGTGAACACTGAAGCTTTCTTT CASTDRVNTEAFF
few TRBJ2-1 - TRBV11-3 TGTGCCAGCAGCTTAGCCCCATCCGCTAATGAGCAGTTCTTC CASSLAPSANEQFF
- TRBJ2-2 - TRBV11-2 TGTGCCAGCAGCTTAGGGACGGTGTCCACCGGGGAGCTGTTTTTT CASSLGTVSTGELFF
- TRBJ2-1 - TRBV7-9 TGTGCCAGCAGCGAAAGCGGCCCTCGGGACAATGAGCAGTTCTTC CASSESGPRDNEQFF
- TRBJ2-3 - TRBV7-3 TGTGCCAGCAGCTTAACGTCGTCAGATACGCAGTATTTT CASSLTSSDTQYF
- TRBJ1-1 - TRBV19 TGTGCCAGTAGTATAACCCCAGGGGCGTTAAGCACTGAAGCTTTCTTT CASSITPGALSTEAFF
- TRBJ2-3 TRBD1 TRBV6-6 TGTGCCAGCAAACCGACAGGGGGGGTTCGAGATACGCAGTATTTT CASKPTGGVRDTQYF
- TRBJ2-5 - TRBV5-1 TGCGCCAGCAGAGGGCTGGGAGAGACCCAGTACTTC CASRGLGETQYF
few TRBJ2-3 - TRBV20-1 TGCAGTGCTAGCAAGGGGAATACGCAGTATTTT CSASKGNTQYF
once TRBJ1-2 TRBD1 TRBV29-1 TGCAGCGTTGAGCAGGGGGCTGGCTATGGCTACACCTTC CSVEQGAGYGYTF
- TRBJ2-3 - TRBV13 TGTGCCAGCAGCCCCAGTCGGTGGGGGTCAAGCACAGATACGCAGTATTTT CASSPSRWGSSTDTQYF
- TRBJ2-2 - TRBV5-1 TGCGCCAGCATAGGGGGGCTAGGGAGAATGGAGAACACCGGGGAGCTGTTTTTT CASIGGLGRMENTGELFF
- TRBJ2-4 - TRBV18 TGTGCCAGCTCACCAGAAATCCTAGCCAAAAACATTCAGTACTTC CASSPEILAKNIQYF
- TRBJ1-5 TRBD1 TRBV2 TGTGCCAGCCGACAGGGGGCTGGGCAAAATCAGCCCCAGCATTTT CASRQGAGQNQPQHF
- TRBJ2-2 TRBD1 TRBV6-5 TGTGCCAGCAGGGGACAGGGGGACACCGGGGAGCTGTTTTTT CASRGQGDTGELFF
- TRBJ2-5 TRBD2 TRBV7-7 TGTGCCAGCGGTACCAGCGCGGGGGTGGGAGAGACCCAGTACTTC CASGTSAGVGETQYF
few TRBJ1-1 - TRBV5-6 TGTGCCAGCAGAGCAGGTATGAACACTGAAGCTTTCTTT CASRAGMNTEAFF
- TRBJ2-1 - TRBV19 TGTGCCAGTAGTATAGATGGGTCAACGGCGGGTTACAATGAGCAGTTCTTC CASSIDGSTAGYNEQFF
few TRBJ2-7 TRBD2 TRBV27 TGTGCCAGCAGTTCTCGACTAGCGGGAGGGCCGGCCTACGAGCAGTACTTC CASSSRLAGGPAYEQYF
- TRBJ2-5 - TRBV5-1 TGCGCCAGCAGCTTAGGCAGGGGGGGACAAGAGACCCAGTACTTC CASSLGRGGQETQYF
few TRBJ1-1 TRBD1 TRBV5-6 TGTGCCAGCAGCGCTAAGACAGGGGTTACCACTGAAGCTTTCTTT CASSAKTGVTTEAFF
- TRBJ2-1 - TRBV7-8 TGTGCCAGCAGCTTAACAGGTTTAGGGAGCTTACGCTACAATGAGCAGTTCTTC CASSLTGLGSLRYNEQFF
few TRBJ2-7 - TRBV2 TGTGCCAGCAGTGGGGTACAGGATCTCTCCTACGAGCAGTACTTC CASSGVQDLSYEQYF
once TRBJ2-5 TRBD1 TRBV11-2 TGTGCCAGCAGCGCTGGGACAGCTTCCCCCCAAGAGACCCAGTACTTC CASSAGTASPQETQYF
few TRBJ2-1 TRBD2 TRBV9 TGTGCCAGCAGCTTTTCAGCGGGGATTACCTACAATGAGCAGTTCTTC CASSFSAGITYNEQFF
- TRBJ2-2 TRBD2 TRBV9 TGTGCCAGCAGCCCGGGACTAGCGGGGAACACCGGGGAGCTGTTTTTT CASSPGLAGNTGELFF
few TRBJ2-7 TRBD1 TRBV9 TGTGCCAGCAGCCCATATATGGACAGGAACTACGAGCAGTACTTC CASSPYMDRNYEQYF
- TRBJ2-5 - TRBV18 TGTGCCAGCTCACCCCGACAGACCATAGAGACCCAGTACTTC CASSPRQTIETQYF
- TRBJ2-4 - TRBV6-5 TGTGCCAGCAGTTACTCTATGGAACTAGCCAAAAACATTCAGTACTTC CASSYSMELAKNIQYF
- TRBJ2-5 TRBD1 TRBV11-2 TGTGCCAGCAGCTCGGACAGGGGAGAGACCCAGTACTTC CASSSDRGETQYF
- TRBJ2-1 - TRBV7-2 TGTGCCAGCAGCTCCCAGGGCGACCTCGGGGAGCAGTTCTTC CASSSQGDLGEQFF